This T cell receptor (beta chain) was observed in a study of blood T cells in healthy people across ages. A second about 6 to 12 cycle PCR used barcoded and J-beta primers. In TCRdb, the 5' RACE reads were re-called with MiXCR into one record per CDR3 protein. The sample holds 900,000 to 950,000 distinct CDR3 sequences, about 29% seen once. The same specimen was also included in a second study, on T cells of mothers and their children.

The receptor's source is a woman in her thirties or forties in good health. Sequencing used blood.

This CDR3 is CASSSYGQGFADTQYF. The CDR3 DNA is TGTGCCAGCAGTTCCTACGGACAGGGGTTTGCAGATACGCAGTATTTT. This chain connects TRBV12-3 or TRBV12-4 to TRBJ2-3, with 9 bases identical to TRBD1. The CDR3 runs to 16 residues. J lost 4 bases, V lost 4 bases, and 9 bases had no gene match.